This T cell receptor (beta chain) appears in the sequencing data of a study of blood T cells in healthy people across ages. Study context: Roughly one uniquely barcoded beta molecule per two T cells was captured.

Those donating, healthy Caucasian individuals from Russia, were aged 6 to 90. Extractions gave at least 5.5 micrograms of total RNA per sample. This clonotype has just a few counts. CDR3 length equals 14 residues. V was clipped by 2 bases and J by 7 bases; unmatched bases: 3. Germline V gives CDR1 SGDLS, CDR2 YYNGEE. For the second PCR, which ran for roughly 6 to 12 cycles, a sample-barcoded 5' primer and a J-beta primer mix were used. Through a template-switch adaptor with 12 random nucleotides, each cDNA molecule received a tag. From the 5' RACE reads, TCRdb called clonotypes with MiXCR, one entry per CDR3 protein. This sample has approximately 1.5 million distinct CDR3 sequences, with roughly 30% found just once.

The clonotype originates from a woman under 40 in good health. The source material was blood. The chain joins TRBV9 to TRBJ2-4; 10 bases align to TRBD1. The CDR3 reads CASSVGTGENIQYF. The CDR3 region has the DNA TGTGCCAGCAGCGTCGGGACAGGGGAGAACATTCAGTACTTC.